These 11 T cell receptor beta chains were all obtained from the same sample, sequenced in a study of pediatric ulcerative colitis. During colonoscopy, one to two rectal pinch biopsies were collected. Data came from immunoSEQ multiplex PCR; TCRdb stores just in-frame clones and leaves some out. Seen here are roughly 16,000 clones, 80% observed once, and the top ten hold 6% to 9.5%. The sample comprised gut tissue. The receptors here all came from a boy younger than 18 who was a control in a study of pediatric ulcerative colitis.

The V call is TRBV5-1, the J call TRBJ1-2; the D gene is possibly TRBD1 (5 bases). The CDR3 runs to 14 residues. Trimming removed 5 bases at V and 3 bases at J, with 14 bases between. From germline, CDR1 is SGHRS and CDR2 YFSETQ. The CDR3 nucleotides are TGCGCCAGCAGTTACGGGACGGTGGACTATGGCTACACCTTC. Translated, it gives CASSYGTVDYGYTF.

The J gene is TRBJ1-1, the V gene TRBV6-1; TRBD1 is a possible D gene (5 bases). This CDR3 has 13 residues. V dropped 0 bases and J dropped 13 bases, with 15 bases sitting between them. CDR1 is MNHNS and CDR2 is SASEGT in the germline V gene. As DNA, the CDR3 is TGTGCCAGCAGTGAAGCCCCTGGGGGGACGTGTTTCTTT. Its translation is CASSEAPGGTCFF.

This clone was seen a few times. The chain combines TRBV4-1 with TRBJ1-5, with 8 bases matching TRBD1. The ends lost 2 bases at V and 5 bases at J; junction bases unmatched: 5. The germline V gene encodes CDR1 MGHRA and CDR2 YSYEKL. This CDR3 contains 15 residues. Here the CDR3 reads CASSQQGAWDQPQHF. CDR3 DNA sequence: TGCGCCAGCAGCCAACAGGGGGCGTGGGATCAGCCCCAGCATTTT.

The V call is TRBV5-4, the J call TRBJ2-7; 7 bases agree with TRBD2. There are 15 residues in the CDR3. Germline loops: CDR1 SGHNT, CDR2 YYREEE (reference sequence). V gave up 3 bases and J gave up 3 bases; unmatched junction bases: 9. For the CDR3, the DNA is TGTGCCAGCAGCTCCCCGCAAGCGGGGAACTACGAGCAGTACTTC. Amino acids: CASSSPQAGNYEQYF.

This chain links TRBV12-2 with TRBJ2-3; TRBD2, the table's D call, was not compared with the DNA. TRBV12-2 corresponds to a pseudogene. The length of the CDR3 is 12 residues. The CDR3 DNA follows: TGTGCAAGTCGCCAGCAGGGAGGCGCGCAGTATTTT. Protein sequence: CASRQQGGAQYF.

The genes are TRBV15 and TRBJ2-2; D is undetermined. Germline CDR1 LNHNV, CDR2 YYDKDF (reference sequence). This CDR3 spans 15 amino acids. Trimming shortened V by 1 base and J by 4 bases, and 10 bases separated the two germline ends. The CDR3, as DNA: TGTGCCACCAGCAGAGCCGGCTGGACCACCGGGGAGCTGTTTTTT. Translation: CATSRAGWTTGELFF. The full variable domain, rest sourced from reference TRBV15 and TRBJ2-2, is DAMVIQNPRYQVTQFGKPVTLSCSQTLNHNVMYWYQQKSSQAPKLLFHYYDKDFNNEADTPDNFQSRRPNTSFCFLDIRSPGLGDTAMYLCATSRAGWTTGELFFGEGSRLTVL.

The J gene is TRBJ2-5, the V gene TRBV5-1; D remains unclear. Germline V CDR1 and CDR2: SGHRS, YFSETQ. There are 13 residues in the CDR3. With 0 bases removed from V and 1 base from J, the gap between germline ends came to 4 bases. The CDR3 sequence: CASSLALQETQYF. Here the CDR3 DNA reads TGCGCCAGCAGCTTGGCCCTCCAAGAGACCCAGTACTTC.

The V gene is TRBV30, the J gene TRBJ1-3, with a weak D call TRBD1 (6 bases). Trimming removed 1 base from V and 2 bases from J, with 9 bases in between. The length of the CDR3 is 14 residues. Per the germline V gene, CDR1 is GTSNPN and CDR2 is SVGIG (reference sequence). CDR3 sequence (DNA): TGTGCCTGGAGTGGCCAGGGGACTGGAAACACCATATATTTT. This codes for CAWSGQGTGNTIYF.

This clone was counted between two and nine times. The genes are TRBV25-1 and TRBJ2-1, with 11 bases identical to TRBD2. The V gene end was trimmed by 1 base and the J gene end by 8 bases; junction bases not matched to a gene: 13. The CDR3 contains 18 residues. The V gene's germline CDR1 is MGHDK and CDR2 SYGVNS. DNA of the CDR3: TGTGCCAGCAGTGAATCTAAGGGTGATAGCGGGGGGGAAGATGAGCAGTTCTTC. Amino acids: CASSESKGDSGGEDEQFF.

The sample holds one count of this clone. One junction end disagrees with the germline gene, perhaps due to a read error. The chain joins TRBV4-2 to TRBJ2-1; D perhaps matches TRBD2 (6 bases). CDR1 and CDR2 from the germline V gene are LGHNA and YNFKEQ. This CDR3 contains 18 residues. The CDR3 bases are TGTGCCAGCAGCTTAACGAGCGATTACCGGGACTCCCACAATGAGCAGTTCTTC. Protein product: CASSLTSDYRDSHNEQFF.

This rearrangement joins TRBV2 to TRBJ1-6; TRBD1 might be the D (5 bases). This CDR3 is built from 14 residues. In germline, CDR1 is SNHLY, CDR2 FYNNEI. Between the trimmed V and J ends, which lost 6 bases and 9 bases, there was a span of 15 bases. CDR3 sequence (DNA): TGTGCCAGCAGAAGGGGTTCTGATGGTTCACCCCTCCACTTT. Translated: CASRRGSDGSPLHF. The full variable domain, in which reference TRBV2 and TRBJ1-6 provide the parts outside the CDR3, is EPEVTQTPSHQVTQMGQEVILRCVPISNHLYFYWYRQILGQKVEFLVSFYNNEISEKSEIFDDQFSVERPDGSNFTLKIRSTKLEDSAMYFCASRRGSDGSPLHFGNGTRLTVT.